One and the same sample provided the 18 T cell receptor beta chains below, sequenced in a study of lymphopenia after photon versus proton radiotherapy. Assay: immunoSEQ multiplex PCR; the TCRdb copy retains only in-frame clones and omits some. The data contain 67,000 or so clones, more than 75% of them singletons. Sequenced material: peripheral blood, taken from a patient treated with proton-based radiotherapy. These receptors came from an elderly man with esophageal cancer.

Concerning this clone: Compared with germline, one end of the junction differs, possibly owing to a read error. This chain uses TRBV5-1 with TRBJ2-7; no firm D call. The germline gives CDR1 SGHRS, CDR2 YFSETQ. CDR3 length equals 14 residues. The CDR3 DNA is TGCGCCAGCAGCTTAGTACCTGGGTCCTCCGAGCAGTACTTC. It encodes CASSLVPGSSEQYF.

This chain connects TRBV9 to TRBJ2-2; D might be TRBD2 (7 bases). Looked up from germline, CDR1 is SGDLS and CDR2 is YYNGEE. The CDR3 consists of 18 residues. The ends were cut back, 6 bases at V and 0 bases at J, with 21 bases in the middle. CDR3 bases: TGTGCCAGCACTTCCCGGGGGGCTCGGTGGCCGAACACCGGGGAGCTGTTTTTT. Translating it yields CASTSRGARWPNTGELFF.

The V gene is TRBV19, the J gene TRBJ2-7, with no clear D. This CDR3 comprises 13 residues. Trimming shortened V by 0 bases and J by 6 bases, and 9 bases separated the two germline ends. Germline V gives CDR1 LNHDA, CDR2 SQIVND (reference sequence). Here the CDR3 reads CASSIDQNGEQYF. In DNA form, the CDR3 reads TGTGCCAGTAGTATAGATCAGAACGGCGAGCAGTACTTC.

The CDR3 sequence: CASSLGPDLYGYTF. CDR3 coding DNA: TGTGCCAGCAGCTTAGGCCCGGACCTATATGGCTACACCTTC. J is TRBJ1-2 and V is TRBV7-9, with D hard to call. CDR1 and CDR2 from the germline V gene are SEHNR and FQNEAQ (reference sequence). CDR3 length equals 14 residues. V lost 1 base and J lost 5, with 11 bases in between.

The chain has TRBV5-1 and TRBJ2-2, with 12 bases matching TRBD1. V lost 4 bases and J lost 4; bases outside the gene matches: 5. CDR3 length equals 16 residues. Germline V gene sequence: CDR1 SGHRS, CDR2 YFSETQ. CDR3 DNA sequence: TGCGCCAGCAGCCCGGGGACAGGGGGCTTCACCGGGGAGCTGTTTTTT. This gives the protein CASSPGTGGFTGELFF.

The V call is TRBV19, the J call TRBJ2-5, with 16 bases aligning to TRBD2. This CDR3 spans 16 amino acids. Germline V lookup: CDR1 LNHDA, CDR2 SQIVND (reference sequence). Trimming took 5 bases from V and 4 from J; bases not matched to a gene: 4. The CDR3: CASSFGTSGRGETQYF. CDR3 in DNA: TGTGCCAGTAGTTTCGGGACTAGCGGGAGGGGAGAGACCCAGTACTTC.

This chain uses TRBV5-4 with TRBJ1-1; D ambiguous. V was pared by 2 bases and J by 0 bases, with 5 bases between. From germline, CDR1 is SGHNT and CDR2 YYREEE (reference sequence). The CDR3 is 13 amino acids. In DNA form, the CDR3 reads TGTGCCAGCAGCTTTAACCTGAACACTGAAGCTTTCTTT. Protein sequence: CASSFNLNTEAFF.

The chain employs TRBV27 and TRBJ2-1; a possible D gene is TRBD2 (5 bases). The V and J ends lost 5 bases and 8 bases respectively, with 16 bases between them. The CDR3 totals 14 residues. Per the germline V gene, CDR1 is MNHEY and CDR2 is SMNVEV (reference sequence). CDR3 sequence (DNA): TGTGCCAGCAGTCTGAACGAGGGTTACTATGAGCAGTTCTTC. It specifies CASSLNEGYYEQFF.

The chain links TRBV5-6 to TRBJ2-5; maybe TRBD2 (5 bases). The V gene lost 4 bases and the J gene lost 3 bases, with 19 bases spanning the gap. This CDR3 is built from 16 residues. Germline CDR1 is SGHDT and CDR2 is YYEEEE. The CDR3 region is CASSILPQAGKETQYF. The DNA for the CDR3 is TGTGCCAGCAGCATCCTCCCCCAGGCCGGGAAAGAGACCCAGTACTTC.

CDR3 coding DNA: TGCGCCAGCAGCTTCCTACCCCAGGGGGCTAGCACAGATACGCAGTATTTT. Translating gives CASSFLPQGASTDTQYF. This chain links TRBV5-1 with TRBJ2-3; 8 bases are shared with TRBD1. Germline V gene sequence: CDR1 SGHRS, CDR2 YFSETQ. The CDR3 contains 17 residues. The junction had 8 bases not matched to a gene; V was cut back by 2 bases and J by 0 bases.

The chain is built from TRBV7-2 and TRBJ2-1, with D perhaps TRBD1 (6 bases). Trimming stripped 5 bases from V and 6 bases from J, with 20 bases between. In germline, CDR1 is SGHTA, CDR2 FQGNSA. The CDR3 loop spans 16 amino acids. CDR3 in amino acids: CASSPRGTTSGNEQFF. DNA of the CDR3: TGTGCCAGCAGCCCTCGAGGGACAACATCGGGCAATGAGCAGTTCTTC.

The chain recombines TRBV10-3 with TRBJ1-2; D is uncertain. V was clipped by 7 bases and J by 4 bases, with 19 bases between them. CDR3 length: 15 residues. Germline lookup yields CDR1 ENHRY and CDR2 SYGVKD. CDR3 loop: CAITAYLDAGYGYTF. The CDR3 bases are TGTGCCATCACCGCCTACCTCGATGCGGGCTATGGCTACACCTTC.

This clone was detected once. The chain is built from TRBV19 and TRBJ1-1, with D maybe TRBD1 (6 bases). Trimming took 9 bases from V and 10 from J, leaving 18 bases between them. The CDR3 has 12 residues. CDR1 is LNHDA and CDR2 is SQIVND in the germline V gene (reference sequence). CDR3 nucleotides: TGTGCCAGCCTCCATCGGGCCAGGGGAGCTTTCTTT. Residues: CASLHRARGAFF.

V and J are TRBV27 and TRBJ2-5; 8 nucleotides agree with TRBD1. With V trimmed by 3 bases and J by 5 bases, 8 bases remained unmatched. The CDR3 spans 15 residues. Germline CDR1 MNHEY, CDR2 SMNVEV (reference sequence). The CDR3, as DNA: TGTGCCAGCAGTTTGACGCAGGGGGCGTGGGAGACCCAGTACTTC. Translating it yields CASSLTQGAWETQYF.

The chain recombines TRBV5-1 with TRBJ2-3; D unresolved. Per the germline V gene, CDR1 is SGHRS and CDR2 is YFSETQ. The CDR3 has 12 amino acids. Deletions cut 0 bases from V and 7 bases from J, with 6 bases between. The CDR3 loop reads CASSLAGNTQYF. The CDR3 DNA reads as TGCGCCAGCAGCTTGGCTGGGAATACGCAGTATTTT.

V and J are TRBV2 and TRBJ1-2; 8 bases fit TRBD1. The germline CDR1 and CDR2 sequences are SNHLY and FYNNEI. V gave up 3 bases and J gave up 8 bases; unmatched junction bases: 5. The CDR3 consists of 13 residues. The CDR3 is CASSDQGAGGYTF. The CDR3 nucleotides read TGTGCCAGCAGTGACCAGGGGGCAGGAGGCTACACCTTC.

This clone was counted once. This chain uses TRBV18 with TRBJ1-5; D possibly corresponds to TRBD1 (5 bases). Germline V gene lookup returns CDR1 KGHSH and CDR2 LQKENI. The CDR3 covers 16 residues. Trimming cost V 2 bases and J 0 bases, with 11 bases left between them. CDR3 in DNA: TGTGCCAGCTCACCAGGGGCTCCAGATAGCAATCAGCCCCAGCATTTT. It is translated as CASSPGAPDSNQPQHF. Full variable domain (missing parts from reference TRBV18 and TRBJ1-5): NAGVMQNPRHLVRRRGQEARLRCSPMKGHSHVYWYRQLPEEGLKFMVYLQKENIIDESGMPKERFSAEFPKEGPSILRIQQVVRGDSAAYFCASSPGAPDSNQPQHFGDGTRLSIL.

The chain joins TRBV18 to TRBJ1-4, with unresolved D. V was clipped by 2 bases and J by 7 bases, with 8 bases between them. Germline assignment: CDR1 KGHSH and CDR2 LQKENI. The CDR3 is 13 amino acids. The CDR3 coding sequence is TGTGCCAGCTCACCATCTTCGGGTGAAAAACTGTTTTTT. Protein product: CASSPSSGEKLFF. The full variable domain, rest sourced from reference TRBV18 and TRBJ1-4, is NAGVMQNPRHLVRRRGQEARLRCSPMKGHSHVYWYRQLPEEGLKFMVYLQKENIIDESGMPKERFSAEFPKEGPSILRIQQVVRGDSAAYFCASSPSSGEKLFFGSGTQLSVL.